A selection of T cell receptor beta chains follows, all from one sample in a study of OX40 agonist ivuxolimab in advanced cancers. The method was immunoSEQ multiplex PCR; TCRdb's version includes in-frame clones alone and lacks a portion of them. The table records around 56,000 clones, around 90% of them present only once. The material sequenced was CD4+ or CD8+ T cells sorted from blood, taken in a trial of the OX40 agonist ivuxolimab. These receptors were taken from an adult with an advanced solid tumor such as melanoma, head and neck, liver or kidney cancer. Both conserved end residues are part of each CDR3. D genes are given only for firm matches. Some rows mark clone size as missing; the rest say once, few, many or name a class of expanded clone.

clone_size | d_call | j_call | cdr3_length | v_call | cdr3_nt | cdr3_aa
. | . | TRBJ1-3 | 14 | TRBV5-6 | TGTGCCAGCAGCTTGGGGTCAATGGGAAACACCATATATTTT | CASSLGSMGNTIYF
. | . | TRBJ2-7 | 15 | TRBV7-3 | TGTGCCAGCAGCTCAGGCCGGGACACAGACTACGAGCAGTACTTC | CASSSGRDTDYEQYF
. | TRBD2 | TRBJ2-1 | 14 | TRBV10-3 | TGTGCCATCAGTACTCCGGGACTAGCTTATGAGCAGTTCTTC | CAISTPGLAYEQFF
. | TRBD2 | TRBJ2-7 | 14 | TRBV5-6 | TGTGCCAGCTGTACTGCGGGGGAGACCTACGAGCAGTACTTC | CASCTAGETYEQYF
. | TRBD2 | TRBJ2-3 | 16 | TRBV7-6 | TGTGCCAGCAGCACCATTAGCGGGAGTAGCACAGATACGCAGTATTTT | CASSTISGSSTDTQYF
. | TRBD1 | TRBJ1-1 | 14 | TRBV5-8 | TGTGCCAGCAGACGACAGGGGTGGAACACTGAAGCTTTCTTT | CASRRQGWNTEAFF
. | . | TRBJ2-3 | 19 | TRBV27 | TGTGCCAGCAGTTTAGCGAAGCCCCGTGGACAGACTAGCACAGATACGCAGTATTTT | CASSLAKPRGQTSTDTQYF
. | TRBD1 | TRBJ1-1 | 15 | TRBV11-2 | TGTGCCAGCAGCTTAAATCTGGGACAGACATTTGAAGCTTTCTTT | CASSLNLGQTFEAFF
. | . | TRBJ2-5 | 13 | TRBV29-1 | TGCAGCGTTGGGGTAGGGGAATGGGAGACCCAGTACTTC | CSVGVGEWETQYF
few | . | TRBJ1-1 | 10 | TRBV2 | TGTGCCAGCAGTTTGGTTGAAGCTTTCTTT | CASSLVEAFF
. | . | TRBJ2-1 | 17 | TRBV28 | TGTGCCAGCAGTTCCTCTAGCGCTTATAGCTCCTACAATGAGCAGTTCTTC | CASSSSSAYSSYNEQFF
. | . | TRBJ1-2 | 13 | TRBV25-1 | TGTGCCAGCAGTCTGAGTCCCTGGGCTGGCTACACCTTC | CASSLSPWAGYTF
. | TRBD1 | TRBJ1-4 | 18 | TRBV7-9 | TGTGCCAGCAGCCCGACCGGGACAGGGTGGGATGTGGGTGAAAAACTGTTTTTT | CASSPTGTGWDVGEKLFF
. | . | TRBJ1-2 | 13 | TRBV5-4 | TGTGCCAGCAGGCGAGCGGAGGACTATGGCTACACCTTC | CASRRAEDYGYTF
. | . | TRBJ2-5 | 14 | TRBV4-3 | TGCGCCAGCAGCCAAGATTACGGTCAAGAGACCCAGTACTTC | CASSQDYGQETQYF
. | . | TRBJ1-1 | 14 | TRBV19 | TGTGCCAGTAGTCCGGGGACACCGAACACTGAAGCTTTCTTT | CASSPGTPNTEAFF
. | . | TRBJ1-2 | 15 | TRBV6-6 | TGTGCCAGCAGTTACCCTCAGGATGTAATTCGTGGCTACACCTTC | CASSYPQDVIRGYTF
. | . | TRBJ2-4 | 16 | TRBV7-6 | TGTGCCAGCAGCTTAGAACCAGTGGGTATAAAAAACATTCAGTACTTC | CASSLEPVGIKNIQYF
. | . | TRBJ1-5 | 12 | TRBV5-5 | TGTGCCAGCAGCCCGGGGGATCAGCCCCAGCATTTT | CASSPGDQPQHF
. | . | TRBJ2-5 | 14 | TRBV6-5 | TGTGCCAGCAGTCGGAATACAGGGCAAGAGACCCAGTACTTC | CASSRNTGQETQYF
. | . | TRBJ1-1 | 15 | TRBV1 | TGCACCAGCAGCCGAGGACAGGGTCGCGGCACTGAAGCTTTCTTT | CTSSRGQGRGTEAFF
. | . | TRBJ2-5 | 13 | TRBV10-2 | TGCGCCAGCTCTGGGGGCCTCCAAGAGACCCAGTACTTC | CASSGGLQETQYF
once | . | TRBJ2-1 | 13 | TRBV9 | TGTGCCAGCAGCTTGGAGGATTACAATGAGCAGTTCTTC | CASSLEDYNEQFF
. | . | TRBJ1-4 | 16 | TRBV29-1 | TGCAGCGTTGAAGATCTTCGTGGAGGATACAATGAAAAACTGTTTTTT | CSVEDLRGGYNEKLFF
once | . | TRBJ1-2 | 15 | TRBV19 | TGTGCCAGTAGTAGGGGGGGCGACCTTTTCTATGGCTACACCTTC | CASSRGGDLFYGYTF
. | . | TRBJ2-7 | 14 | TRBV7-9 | TGTGCCAGCAGCCCCGGGAGAAATCCCTACGAGCAGTACTTC | CASSPGRNPYEQYF
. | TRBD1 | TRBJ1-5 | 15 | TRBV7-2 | TGTGCCAGCAGCTTAGCCGACAGGGGGCGTCAGCCCCAGCATTTT | CASSLADRGRQPQHF
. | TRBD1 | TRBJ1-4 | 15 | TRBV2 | TGTGCCAGCACCAGAGGGACAGGGCCACCTCGTAAACTGTTTTTT | CASTRGTGPPRKLFF
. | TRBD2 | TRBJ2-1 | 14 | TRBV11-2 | TGTGCCAGCAGCTTTAGCGGGCCCCCGCATGAGCAGTTCTTC | CASSFSGPPHEQFF
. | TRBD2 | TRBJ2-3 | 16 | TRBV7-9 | TGTGCCAGCAGCTTAGGGCTAGCGGGGAGCACAGATACGCAGTATTTT | CASSLGLAGSTDTQYF
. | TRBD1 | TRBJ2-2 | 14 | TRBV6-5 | TGTGCCAGCAGGGACAGGGAGTGGACCGGGGAGCTGTTTTTT | CASRDREWTGELFF
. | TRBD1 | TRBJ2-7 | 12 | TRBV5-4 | TGTGCCAGCAGCCCCACAGGGGACGAGCAGTACTTC | CASSPTGDEQYF
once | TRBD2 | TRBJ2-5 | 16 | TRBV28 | TGTGCCAGCAGTTTAGAGGCTAGCGGGGGAGTAGAGACCCAGTACTTC | CASSLEASGGVETQYF
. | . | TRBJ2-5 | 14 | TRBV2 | TGTGCCAGCAGGACGGGGGGCTACCAAGAGACCCAGTACTTC | CASRTGGYQETQYF
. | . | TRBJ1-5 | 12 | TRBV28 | TGTGCCAGCAGTTCGACTGGTCAGCCCCAGCATTTT | CASSSTGQPQHF
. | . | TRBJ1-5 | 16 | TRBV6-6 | TGTGCCAGCAGTTCCACGGGTGGGGTAGTGGTTCAGCCCCAGCATTTT | CASSSTGGVVVQPQHF
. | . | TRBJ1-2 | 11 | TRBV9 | TGTGCCAGCAGCCCGTTGGGGGGCTACACCTTC | CASSPLGGYTF
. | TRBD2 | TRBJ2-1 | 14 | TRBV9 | TGTGCCAGCAGGAGGCTAGCGGGCTACAATGAGCAGTTCTTC | CASRRLAGYNEQFF
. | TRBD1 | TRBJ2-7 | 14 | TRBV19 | TGTGCCAGTAGTATAGGGACAGGGCCCTACGAGCAGTACTTC | CASSIGTGPYEQYF
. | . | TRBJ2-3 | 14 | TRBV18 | TGTGCCAGCTCACCGAGCGGATACACAGATACGCAGTATTTT | CASSPSGYTDTQYF